This T cell receptor (beta chain) is drawn from a study of T cell changes during pregnancy in multiple sclerosis. The data were produced by immunoSEQ multiplex PCR, yet TCRdb's version contains in-frame clones alone and is incomplete. The sample lists about 69,000 clones, roughly 90% occurring once. The CDR3 loop spans 15 amino acids. Germline V CDR1 and CDR2: MNHEY, SMNVEV (reference sequence). Trimming cost V 5 bases and J 0 bases, with 11 bases left between them. The chain employs TRBV27 and TRBJ2-1; TRBD1 is a possible D gene (6 bases). The sample consisted of CD4+ T cells from peripheral blood mononuclear cells, taken in the third trimester of pregnancy. The receptor was isolated from a female donor in good health, enrolled as a control in a pregnancy study. DNA of the CDR3: TGTGCCAGCAGTGCAACAGGGAGCTCCTACAATGAGCAGTTCTTC. It specifies CASSATGSSYNEQFF.